A single sample gave rise to the 26 T cell receptor beta chains below, sequenced in a study of shared clonotypes between healthy human individuals. Sequencing was performed with immunoSEQ multiplex PCR; in TCRdb, only in-frame clones are kept and a portion is missing. The sample comprises over 1.4 million clones, roughly 97% of which are singletons, and roughly 1.2% rests with the top ten. Specimen: naive CD4+ T cells sorted from blood. Noted subset: CD45RA+ positively selected. The receptor set was obtained from a man between 25 and 39 years old in good health.

This clone is a singleton in its sample. V gene TRBV27 combines with J gene TRBJ2-7; the D gene is possibly TRBD1 (5 bases). Per germline, CDR1 MNHEY and CDR2 SMNVEV (reference sequence). V was shortened by 7 bases and J by 4 bases, with 17 bases between the two germline ends. This CDR3 spans 14 amino acids. CDR3 DNA: TGTGCCAGCACTCCCCAGGGAAAAAATTACGAGCAGTACTTC. Its translation: CASTPQGKNYEQYF.

This chain links TRBV7-9 with TRBJ2-7; TRBD1 is a possible D gene (5 bases). The germline V and J ends were trimmed by 5 bases and 5 bases, with 16 bases remaining between them. The CDR3 has 14 residues. In germline, CDR1 is SEHNR, CDR2 FQNEAQ (reference sequence). In nucleotides, the CDR3 is TGTGCCAGCAGCCAACGACAGCTTTCTGACGAGCAGTACTTC. Translation gives CASSQRQLSDEQYF.

Comment on this clone: Other DNA sequences in the sample encode the same CDR3. This sequence joins TRBV5-1 and TRBJ2-1; a possible D gene is TRBD1 (6 bases). V was trimmed by 3 bases and J by 4 bases, leaving 8 bases between them. This CDR3 has 13 residues. Germline lookup yields CDR1 SGHRS and CDR2 YFSETQ. CDR3 sequence: CASSWDNYNEQFF. The DNA for the CDR3 is TGCGCCAGCAGCTGGGACAATTACAATGAGCAGTTCTTC.

The chain uses TRBV18 and TRBJ1-1; D remains unclear. V was pared by 6 bases and J by 0 bases, with 17 bases between. The CDR3 loop spans 16 amino acids. Germline CDR1 reads KGHSH; CDR2 reads LQKENI. CDR3 residues: CASSRSEADVNTEAFF. In nucleotides, the CDR3 is TGTGCCAGCTCGCGGTCCGAGGCCGACGTGAACACTGAAGCTTTCTTT.

Only one count was recorded for this clone. The J gene is TRBJ2-7, the V gene TRBV10-3, with no clear D. The V end was cut by 0 bases, the J end by 0 bases, with 6 bases between. This CDR3 has 14 residues. The germline gives CDR1 ENHRY, CDR2 SYGVKD. CDR3 residues: CAISESQVSYEQYF. CDR3 in DNA: TGTGCCATCAGTGAGTCGCAGGTCTCCTACGAGCAGTACTTC.

The rearrangement joins TRBV5-6 to TRBJ1-4, with D possibly matching TRBD1 (5 bases). The germline V gene encodes CDR1 SGHDT and CDR2 YYEEEE. V was trimmed by 4 bases and J by 2 bases, leaving 9 bases between them. This CDR3 contains 14 residues. Written as DNA, the CDR3 is TGTGCCAGCAGCCTCCGGGGGACTAATGAAAAACTGTTTTTT. It encodes CASSLRGTNEKLFF.

V and J are TRBV7-9 and TRBJ1-1; D gene unclear. Germline V gene lookup returns CDR1 SEHNR and CDR2 FQNEAQ (reference sequence). The CDR3 sequence is 14 residues long. The V and J ends lost 1 base and 8 bases respectively, with 14 bases between them. The DNA for the CDR3 is TGTGCCAGCAGCTTAGTGAGCGCAGGAGGGGAAGCTTTCTTT. Translating gives CASSLVSAGGEAFF.

The CDR3 region is CASSLARGGADTEAFF. The CDR3 bases are TGCGCCAGCAGCTTGGCTCGGGGAGGAGCCGACACTGAAGCTTTCTTT. The chain uses TRBV5-1 and TRBJ1-1; D is ambiguous. Looked up from germline, CDR1 is SGHRS and CDR2 is YFSETQ. V lost 0 bases and J lost 3, with 15 bases in between. The CDR3 spans 16 residues.

This clone was seen a single time. Other nucleotide sequences in the sample specify the same CDR3. The chain uses TRBV7-9 and TRBJ2-3; no definite D call. V lost 3 bases, J lost 6 bases, and 4 bases lay in between. Germline V gene data show CDR1 as SEHNR and CDR2 as FQNEAQ (reference sequence). The length of the CDR3 is 11 residues. CDR3 loop: CASSFSDTQYF. Here the CDR3 DNA reads TGTGCCAGCAGCTTTAGTGATACGCAGTATTTT.

The CDR3 sequence: CASRYGTHLSGNTIYF. The CDR3 DNA follows: TGTGCCAGCAGATACGGAACGCACCTCTCTGGAAACACCATATATTTT. The chain has TRBV2 and TRBJ1-3, with D unresolved. Germline CDR1 SNHLY, CDR2 FYNNEI. The V end lost 6 bases, the J end lost 0 bases, and 15 bases lay between the germline ends. The CDR3 has 16 residues.

The J gene is TRBJ2-1, the V gene TRBV10-3, with 9 positions matching TRBD2. The V gene's germline CDR1 is ENHRY and CDR2 SYGVKD. The CDR3 totals 19 residues. The J segment lost 8 bases and the V segment lost 7 bases, leaving 24 bases of the junction unmatched. For the CDR3, the DNA is TGTGCCATCACGCCGGGTAGGAGGGCTAGCGGGACCCCAGGGGATGAGCAGTTCTTC. Translation gives CAITPGRRASGTPGDEQFF.

V is TRBV5-1 and J is TRBJ2-3; TRBD1 agrees at 8 bases. The CDR3 is made up of 15 amino acids. CDR1 and CDR2 (germline): SGHRS, YFSETQ. Unmatched junction bases numbered 8, after V lost 4 bases and J lost 4 bases. This CDR3 is CASSNDRGPPDTQYF. The DNA of the CDR3 is TGCGCCAGCAGCAACGACAGGGGTCCCCCAGATACGCAGTATTTT.

This chain links TRBV13 with TRBJ2-3, with no clear D. Trimming pared 4 bases from V and 4 bases from J, leaving 15 bases between. CDR1 is PRHDT and CDR2 is FYEKMQ in the germline V gene (reference sequence). The length of the CDR3 is 15 residues. CDR3 DNA sequence: TGTGCCAGCAGCTCCGCGTTTGGACCCTCAGATACGCAGTATTTT. Protein: CASSSAFGPSDTQYF.

For this clone: Compared with germline, one end of the junction differs, possibly owing to a read error. The V and J genes are TRBV7-6 and TRBJ2-2, with a tentative D call TRBD1 (5 bases). This CDR3 is 13 amino acids long. The germline V gene encodes CDR1 SGHVS and CDR2 FNYEAQ. The CDR3 spells CASSLADTGELFF. DNA of the CDR3: TGTGCCAGCAGCTTAGCGGACACAGGGGAGCTGTTTTTT.

The chain carries TRBV6-5 and TRBJ2-5, with a tentative D call TRBD2 (6 bases). Trimming left V 0 bases short and J 4 bases short, with 9 bases between. Germline values: CDR1 MNHEY, CDR2 SVGAGI. The CDR3 totals 14 residues. The CDR3 nucleotides are TGTGCCAGCAGTTACTCGATGGGGGGAGAGACCCAGTACTTC. This encodes CASSYSMGGETQYF.

The V gene is TRBV10-1, the J gene TRBJ1-1; D not certain. The CDR3 contains 14 residues. Germline CDR1 is WNHNN and CDR2 is SYGVQD (reference sequence). The V gene lost 3 bases and the J gene lost 8 bases, with 16 bases spanning the gap. CDR3 coding DNA: TGCGCCAGCAGTGACCAGAGGAGATCCCTGGAAGCTTTCTTT. Translated: CASSDQRRSLEAFF.

The rearrangement uses TRBV6-6 and TRBJ2-7; D call uncertain. With 0 bases removed from V and 3 bases from J, the gap between germline ends came to 9 bases. The CDR3 spans 14 residues. Germline V CDR1 and CDR2: MNHNY, SVGAGI (reference sequence). The CDR3 sequence: CASSYSHYYYEQYF. For the CDR3, the DNA is TGTGCCAGCAGTTACTCCCATTACTACTACGAGCAGTACTTC.

V usage is TRBV27 and J usage is TRBJ2-7; TRBD2 aligns across 9 bases. Trimming took 2 bases from V and 5 from J; bases not matched to a gene: 16. There are 18 residues in the CDR3. Germline CDR1 reads MNHEY; CDR2 reads SMNVEV (reference sequence). CDR3 amino acids: CASSLISPRLAGRHEQYF. CDR3 DNA sequence: TGTGCCAGCAGTTTAATCTCCCCGCGGCTAGCGGGGCGGCACGAGCAGTACTTC.

This clone is a singleton in its sample. This chain joins TRBV27 and TRBJ2-2; the D gene is possibly TRBD2 (6 bases). The V end lost 3 bases, the J end lost 4 bases, and 12 bases lay between the germline ends. CDR3 length equals 15 residues. Per the germline V gene, CDR1 is MNHEY and CDR2 is SMNVEV (reference sequence). The CDR3 is CASSLVRGTTGELFF. CDR3 DNA sequence: TGTGCCAGCAGTTTGGTTCGGGGGACCACCGGGGAGCTGTTTTTT.

Details on this clone: Other DNA sequences in the sample encode the same CDR3. The chain links TRBV5-4 to TRBJ1-2; D ambiguous. V was trimmed by 4 bases and J by 5 bases, leaving 12 bases between them. From germline, CDR1 is SGHNT and CDR2 YYREEE (reference sequence). This CDR3 contains 13 residues. The CDR3, as DNA: TGTGCCAGCAGCCCTAGGACTGATTATGGCTACACCTTC. Residues: CASSPRTDYGYTF.

The rearrangement uses TRBV2 and TRBJ2-1, with 11 bases matching TRBD2. Losses at the gene ends were 9 bases for V and 7 bases for J; bases not matched to a gene: 11. CDR1 SNHLY and CDR2 FYNNEI come from the germline V gene. This CDR3 contains 15 residues. The CDR3 DNA sequence: TGTGCCAGTACCCTCCTTAGCGGGAGGGCGAATGAGCAGTTCTTC. Its translation is CASTLLSGRANEQFF.

This chain links TRBV5-4 with TRBJ2-2, with no clear D. The CDR3 spans 12 residues. The germline V gene has CDR1 SGHNT and CDR2 YYREEE (reference sequence). V was shortened by 0 bases and J by 6 bases, with 3 bases between the two germline ends. The CDR3 sequence: CASSLAPGELFF. In nucleotides, the CDR3 is TGTGCCAGCAGCTTGGCGCCCGGGGAGCTGTTTTTT.

The V gene is TRBV7-2, the J gene TRBJ2-1; possible D gene TRBD2, 6 bases. The CDR3 is 16 amino acids. Germline CDR1 SGHTA, CDR2 FQGNSA. Trimming took off 2 bases at V and 6 bases at J, with 17 bases between the two ends. DNA of the CDR3: TGTGCCAGCAGCTTAAATGCTAGCGCAACTTCCAATGAGCAGTTCTTC. Translating it yields CASSLNASATSNEQFF.

The rearrangement links TRBV30 to TRBJ2-4; weak D call: TRBD2 (7 bases). Germline lookup yields CDR1 GTSNPN and CDR2 SVGIG (reference sequence). The CDR3 has 16 amino acids. V shed 4 bases and J shed 1 base, with 17 bases lying between them. CDR3 residues: CAWTQGGFWAKNIQYF. For the CDR3, the DNA is TGTGCCTGGACACAGGGAGGGTTCTGGGCCAAAAACATTCAGTACTTC.

For this clone: Other DNA sequences in the sample encode the same CDR3. The chain employs TRBV5-1 and TRBJ2-7; 7 nucleotides agree with TRBD1. V lost 3 bases and J lost 4; bases outside the gene matches: 7. The germline gives CDR1 SGHRS, CDR2 YFSETQ. CDR3 size: 14 residues. The CDR3 protein is CASSSAGGPYEQYF. Written as DNA, the CDR3 is TGCGCCAGCAGCTCGGCAGGGGGTCCGTACGAGCAGTACTTC.

The chain uses TRBV11-2 and TRBJ2-1, with 7 bases that match TRBD1. CDR1 is SGHAT, CDR2 FQNNGV, per germline. The V segment lost 5 bases and the J segment 6 bases; nucleotides outside the gene matches: 7. The CDR3 contains 14 residues. The CDR3 here is CASSIRQGRNEQFF. The CDR3 DNA follows: TGTGCCAGCAGCATCAGACAGGGTCGCAATGAGCAGTTCTTC.